What follows are 21 T cell receptor beta chains derived from one specimen sequenced in a study of cytomegalovirus exposure and HLA in healthy donors. PCR used 60 Vbeta primers and 13 Jbeta primers. Measured with immunoSEQ multiplex PCR; TCRdb has only the in-frame clones, and not every one. The data hold about 98,000 clones, with about 81% observed a single time. The sequenced sample consisted of PBMCs. These TCRs come from a young man in good health and CMV-seropositive.

This clone has just a few counts. The chain is built from TRBV30 and TRBJ1-1, with a weak D call TRBD1 (5 bases). This CDR3 is 14 amino acids long. V lost 0 bases and J lost 7, with 15 bases in between. CDR1 is GTSNPN, CDR2 SVGIG, per germline (reference sequence). CDR3 sequence: CAWSVGGAGVEAFF. The CDR3 nucleotides read TGTGCCTGGAGTGTAGGCGGGGCCGGAGTTGAAGCTTTCTTT.

CDR3 DNA: TGTGCCAGCAGCCGGGATCCGTGGGGTACTGAAGCTTTCTTT. Protein: CASSRDPWGTEAFF. The chain employs TRBV6-4 and TRBJ1-1, with D unclear. V was trimmed by 6 bases and J by 5 bases, leaving 16 bases between them. Germline CDR1 MRHNA, CDR2 SNTAGT. The CDR3 spans 14 residues.

The chain employs TRBV28 and TRBJ1-2; TRBD1 matches 8 bases. The length of the CDR3 is 14 residues. V was clipped by 6 bases and J by 4 bases; unmatched bases: 7. Germline V gene lookup returns CDR1 MDHEN and CDR2 SYDVKM. The CDR3 DNA is TGTGCCAGCAGCCCCGGACAGGGAAGCTATGGCTACACCTTC. As protein: CASSPGQGSYGYTF.

This rearrangement joins TRBV4-1 to TRBJ1-2, with D unresolved. Germline CDR1 MGHRA, CDR2 YSYEKL. V was trimmed by 3 bases and J by 5 bases, leaving 13 bases between them. The CDR3 is 14 amino acids. The CDR3 DNA reads TGCGCCAGCAGCCAGGCCCAAGAAGAATATGGCTACACCTTC. Its translation: CASSQAQEEYGYTF.

The chain combines TRBV28 with TRBJ1-4, with 8 bases lining up with TRBD1. The trim removed 7 bases at V and 5 bases at J, leaving 9 bases unmatched. This CDR3 contains 15 residues. The germline gives CDR1 MDHEN, CDR2 SYDVKM. The CDR3 DNA is TGTGCCAGCAATCCGACAGGGGTACCCAATGAAAAACTGTTTTTT. It encodes CASNPTGVPNEKLFF.

The rearrangement links TRBV27 to TRBJ2-1, with TRBD1 identical over 10 bases. Germline CDR1 and CDR2: MNHEY and SMNVEV (reference sequence). Trimming cost V 4 bases and J 5 bases; bases outside gene matches: 11. This CDR3 has 17 residues. CDR3 coding DNA: TGTGCCAGCAGTTCTATGACAGGGGGCCCGATCGACAATGAGCAGTTCTTC. It encodes CASSSMTGGPIDNEQFF.

The CDR3 bases are TGTGCCAGCAGCTCCCGCGGGGACTATGGCTACACCTTC. Amino acid sequence: CASSSRGDYGYTF. V gene TRBV7-9 combines with J gene TRBJ1-2, with D hard to call. Between the trimmed V and J ends, which lost 4 bases and 3 bases, there was a span of 9 bases. The CDR3 is 13 amino acids. Germline lookup yields CDR1 SEHNR and CDR2 FQNEAQ (reference sequence).

The chain links TRBV10-3 to TRBJ2-7, with TRBD2 matching 7 bases. This CDR3 is built from 12 residues. From germline, CDR1 is ENHRY and CDR2 SYGVKD. Unmatched junction bases numbered 4, after V lost 6 bases and J lost 5 bases. The CDR3 nucleotides read TGTGCCATCAGCGCAAGCGGGGACGAGCAGTACTTC. Its protein is CAISASGDEQYF.

This clone occurred a few times. This chain links TRBV9 with TRBJ2-7, with D tentatively TRBD2 (6 bases). The CDR3 has 19 amino acids. The germline CDR1 and CDR2 sequences are SGDLS and YYNGEE. The germline V and J ends were trimmed by 0 bases and 0 bases, with 22 bases remaining between them. CDR3: CASSVGWRSSLGGSYEQYF. The CDR3 nucleotides are TGTGCCAGCAGCGTAGGATGGCGAAGTTCGTTGGGGGGCTCCTACGAGCAGTACTTC. Supplemented by reference TRBV9 and TRBJ2-7, the full variable domain reads DSGVTQTPKHLITATGQRVTLRCSPRSGDLSVYWYQQSLDQGLQFLIQYYNGEERAKGNILERFSAQQFPDLHSELNLSSLELGDSALYFCASSVGWRSSLGGSYEQYFGPGTRLTVT.

The chain uses TRBV4-2 and TRBJ1-6; D is undetermined. The V end lost 1 base, the J end lost 14 bases, and 18 bases lay between the germline ends. The CDR3 is 15 amino acids. Germline CDR1 LGHNA, CDR2 YNFKEQ. The CDR3 loop is CASSQAWQVDPTLHF. The CDR3, as DNA: TGTGCCAGCAGCCAAGCTTGGCAGGTCGATCCCACCCTCCACTTT.

The table lists this clone with a few counts. The J gene is TRBJ1-1, the V gene TRBV2; tentative D call: TRBD1 (5 bases). Germline lookup yields CDR1 SNHLY and CDR2 FYNNEI. CDR3 length: 14 residues. V lost 7 bases and J 2 bases, leaving 14 bases between the germline ends. CDR3: CASIVGVYNTEAFF. CDR3 coding DNA: TGTGCCAGCATCGTAGGGGTTTATAACACTGAAGCTTTCTTT.

This sequence joins TRBV6-6 and TRBJ1-5; D not resolved. The CDR3 has 15 amino acids. Germline CDR1 MNHNY, CDR2 SVGAGI (reference sequence). The germline V and J ends were trimmed by 6 bases and 7 bases, with 19 bases remaining between them. CDR3 DNA: TGTGCCAGCAGCTCGCAAGGCGGGTTGAGGCAGCCCCAGCATTTT. It translates to CASSSQGGLRQPQHF.

The gene calls are TRBV6-5 and TRBJ1-6; no firm D call. V was clipped by 5 bases and J by 6 bases, with 11 bases between them. The germline V gene encodes CDR1 MNHEY and CDR2 SVGAGI. The CDR3 is 14 residues long. The CDR3 reads CASSELRGNSPLHF. For the CDR3, the DNA is TGTGCCAGCAGTGAACTCCGGGGTAATTCACCCCTCCACTTT.

The CDR3 loop reads CASSSRSTGHEQYF. DNA of the CDR3: TGCGCCAGCAGCTCCCGATCGACAGGGCACGAGCAGTACTTC. The rearrangement uses TRBV5-1 and TRBJ2-7; 7 bases map to TRBD1. V trimming: 3 bases; J trimming: 5 bases; junction bases outside the gene matches: 8. Per germline, CDR1 SGHRS and CDR2 YFSETQ. The CDR3 covers 14 residues.

The count of this clone is one. The rearrangement joins TRBV18 to TRBJ2-5; 10 nucleotides match TRBD1. The better agreement between TRBJ2-7 and the DNA end casts doubt on the J call. Germline CDR1 is KGHSH and CDR2 is LQKENI. This CDR3 is built from 15 residues. CDR3 nucleotides: TGTGCCAGCTCCCAGGGAGGACAGGGGGCCTACGAGCAGTACTTC. Residues: CASSQGGQGAYEQYF.

This clone came up a few times. V is TRBV28 and J is TRBJ1-2, with D uncertain. The V gene's germline CDR1 is MDHEN and CDR2 SYDVKM. This CDR3 is built from 13 residues. Trimming took 2 bases from V and 0 from J, leaving 4 bases between them. The CDR3 DNA reads TGTGCCAGCAGTTTACCCGCTAACTATGGCTACACCTTC. Translated: CASSLPANYGYTF.

A single count supports this clone. The V gene is TRBV28, the J gene TRBJ2-4; 11 nucleotides match TRBD1. V gave up 4 bases and J gave up 4 bases; unmatched junction bases: 15. CDR1 is MDHEN, CDR2 SYDVKM, per germline. The CDR3 is 19 amino acids. For the CDR3, the DNA is TGTGCCAGCAGTTCCACAAACGGGACAGGGGGTGATCGAAAAAACATTCAGTACTTC. It is translated as CASSSTNGTGGDRKNIQYF.

This clone was seen only a few times. The chain employs TRBV7-9 and TRBJ1-1, with D tentatively TRBD1 (5 bases). The V and J ends lost 2 bases and 6 bases respectively, with 13 bases between them. The germline CDR1 and CDR2 sequences are SEHNR and FQNEAQ (reference sequence). CDR3 length: 14 residues. The CDR3 DNA reads TGTGCCAGCAGCTTAACGGGACTAAGGGCTGAAGCTTTCTTT. Encoded protein: CASSLTGLRAEAFF.

The V gene is TRBV6-1, the J gene TRBJ2-7, with TRBD1 as a possible D gene (6 bases). The germline gives CDR1 MNHNS, CDR2 SASEGT. The V gene lost 2 bases and the J gene lost 2 bases, with 19 bases spanning the gap. This CDR3 comprises 17 residues. CDR3 in amino acids: CASSEIKGVYRTYEQYF. CDR3 sequence (DNA): TGTGCCAGCAGTGAAATTAAGGGGGTATACCGGACCTACGAGCAGTACTTC.

V and J are TRBV15 and TRBJ1-5, with D tentatively TRBD1 (5 bases). CDR3 size: 17 residues. Looked up from germline, CDR1 is LNHNV and CDR2 is YYDKDF (reference sequence). The ends were cut back, 4 bases at V and 6 bases at J, with 22 bases in the middle. CDR3 coding DNA: TGTGCCACCAGCATCCCGCCGCGGAGGGGTGATCGTCAGCCCCAGCATTTT. As protein: CATSIPPRRGDRQPQHF. The variable domain in full, completed from reference TRBV15 and TRBJ1-5, reads DAMVIQNPRYQVTQFGKPVTLSCSQTLNHNVMYWYQQKSSQAPKLLFHYYDKDFNNEADTPDNFQSRRPNTSFCFLDIRSPGLGDTAMYLCATSIPPRRGDRQPQHFGDGTRLSIL.

The chain carries TRBV6-5 and TRBJ2-1; 8 bases align to TRBD1. The CDR3 length is 13 residues. Trimming at V came to 5 bases and at J to 7 bases, leaving 4 bases not matched to a gene. Germline lookup yields CDR1 MNHEY and CDR2 SVGAGI. The CDR3: CASSQTGVNEQFF. CDR3 coding DNA: TGTGCCAGCAGTCAGACAGGGGTGAATGAGCAGTTCTTC.